This T cell receptor beta chain was identified in a study of blood T cells in healthy people across ages (dated by TCRdb to about 2015). In the study overall: In model experiments, roughly one uniquely barcoded TCR beta cDNA molecule per two T cells was captured by template switching. For two donors (one aged 18 to 30 and one aged 80 or older), the study analyzed two additional independent replicas of 1 million unique cDNA reads from the same blood draw. The donors were divided into four age groups: young (average about 16 years), middle-aged (about 41), aged (approximately 62) and long-lived (82). To track age-related changes in TCR beta repertoire diversity, the study relied on deep sequencing normalized with unique cDNA molecular identifiers.

Library preparation used 5' RACE. Sequencing instrument: Illumina HiSeq 2500. A second PCR of roughly 7 to 12 cycles was performed with a sample-barcoded 5' primer and a J-beta primer mix. Each TCR beta cDNA molecule received a unique molecular identifier from a template-switch 5' adaptor carrying 12 random nucleotides. Each sample yielded at least 2.5 million CDR3-containing paired-end reads. First-strand cDNA was synthesized from all RNA with the Mint cDNA synthesis kit, primed by a TRBC-specific oligonucleotide. All cDNA was treated with uracil-DNA glycosylase and then went through a first 18-cycle PCR with the universal primers M1SS and BC2_uni_R. Turning to the authors' computational methods: Each sample was normalized by randomly selecting 1 million high-quality reads, each carrying a distinct molecular identifier. Instead of being binned into consensus sequences, reads with shared molecular identifiers were discarded. MiTCR, run with a Q25 quality threshold and the strictest error-elimination algorithm, handled CDR3 identification, clonotype clustering and error correction. Lower-bound total TCR beta diversity was estimated with a nonparametric unseen species model using Euler transformation. TCRdb redid the processing of the public reads, applying fastp at Q25 and MiXCR, and retained in-frame beta chains. One record per CDR3 amino acid sequence lists the most common genes and DNA. Clone size and V and J calls follow TCRdb, not the original study. In this sample the table shows roughly 550,000 distinct CDR3 sequences, more than 20% of which occur a single time. Clones ranked in the top ten supply less than 9% of the sample.

Regarding this clonotype: The antigen it binds to is not known. No base quality values were provided; no much bigger clone lies one nucleotide off.

The full study reports these points: As age increased, observed TCR beta diversity per million T cells dropped in a roughly linear way, and a significant reduction was already evident by age 40. Conclusive comparison of naive and antigen-experienced compartments was prevented by the profiling of bulk unsorted PBMCs. The percentage of naive T cells measured by flow cytometry correlated strongly with observed TCR beta diversity. Because donor CMV infection status was unknown, age-related changes in expanded clonotypes were potentially confounded. Estimates of total diversity based on one million sequenced T cells were regarded as lower bounds and as underestimates. Compared with the aged group, the long-lived group had more naive CD4+ T cells, fewer expanded clones and increased TCR diversity, suggesting age selection.

The roughly 38 donors, aged about 6 to 100 years, were systemically healthy Caucasian individuals from Russia. About 9.6 milliliters of peripheral blood were collected from each donor into EDTA-treated Vacutainer tubes. PBMCs were isolated by Ficoll-Paque density-gradient centrifugation, with at least 7 million obtained per sample. Trizol reagent was used to extract total RNA from the PBMCs, yielding at least 6 micrograms per sample. Naive CD45RAhigh/CD27high T cell percentages were measured by flow cytometry on a PBMC aliquot from every donor. This sample also appeared in a second study, on T cells of mothers and their children. The second publication reports: Nine systemically healthy Caucasian individuals, comprising three mothers and their six children, were included as donors. cDNA synthesis used all of the extracted RNA, with 1.5 ug of RNA in each 15 ul reaction. In the second PCR, the M1S primer introduced both the sample barcodes and 2-4 random nucleotides. More than 9 million TCR beta CDR3 reads were obtained from each mother, and about 3 million reads were obtained from each child. TCR recombination output is similarly shaped by thymic selection in related and unrelated pairs, with a minor effect exerted by inherited differences. Related mother-child pairs always showed normalized repertoire overlap that was slightly higher than in unrelated mother-child pairs, though the difference was never significant. No persistent microchimeric T cell clones were found, with a detection sensitivity of 80 to 100 clones per million clonotypes. In the study, deep NGS was used to compare the TCR beta repertoires of mothers and children, and features distinguishing related mother-child pairs from unrelated individuals were sought. The mean age was around 40 +/- 4 years for the mothers and approximately 11 +/- 4 years for the children. After adapter ligation with NEBNext reagents, the libraries were sequenced on Illumina HiSeq 2000 with 100+100 nt paired-end reads. Mother and child libraries were prepared a month apart and sequenced in separate runs to prevent cross-contamination. Between roughly 500,000 and 2,000,000 distinct TCR beta clonotypes were identified per donor. Naive TCR beta clonotypes were estimated from low-frequency clonotypes matched to each donor's FACS-determined naive share, without sorting.

This clonotype was obtained from a boy aged 5-17 years in good health. What was sequenced was blood.

The CDR3 protein: CASSLRITQETQYF. The sequenced DNA: TGTGCCAGCAGTTTACGTATAACCCAAGAGACCCAGTACTTC. The chain links TRBV28 with TRBJ2-5; the D gene is not confidently resolved. From its cysteine to its phenylalanine, the CDR3 spans 14 amino acids. CDR3 DNA is the only sequence kept; it has 42 bases, read in frame from the first base. Between the V and J ends, shortened by 2 bases and 1 base respectively, the junction contains 8 bases. The germline V gene sets CDR1 to MDHEN and CDR2 to SYDVKM.